The 11 T cell receptor beta chains given below trace back to one sample, sequenced in a study of beta chain features in type 1 diabetes. Reverse transcription of all isolated RNA meant that expressed TCRB transcripts were sequenced. Profiled with immunoSEQ multiplex PCR; TCRdb holds only in-frame clones, not every one. The sample includes around 260,000 clones, roughly 20% seen only once; the top ten take around 0.029%. These receptors have no identified antigens. Findings and limits, study-wide: Moderate yet significant TCRB CDR3 shortening was seen in Type 1 diabetes patients in all four CD4+ subsets.

The specimen was naive CD4+ T cells from blood. These receptors were obtained from a middle-aged woman with type 1 diabetes.

The rearrangement links TRBV7-9 to TRBJ2-1; 9 nucleotides agree with TRBD2. Trimming at V came to 6 bases and at J to 5 bases, leaving 8 bases not matched to a gene. The germline V gene encodes CDR1 SEHNR and CDR2 FQNEAQ (reference sequence). The CDR3 consists of 15 residues. CDR3 in DNA: TGTGCCAGCAGGTCGAGCGGGGGGTATCACAATGAGCAGTTCTTC. Translating it yields CASRSSGGYHNEQFF.

This rearrangement joins TRBV9 to TRBJ2-7, with 10 bases fitting TRBD1. Germline CDR1 reads SGDLS; CDR2 reads YYNGEE. V dropped 0 bases and J dropped 5; count of bases not matched to a gene: 2. This CDR3 has 14 amino acids. The CDR3 coding sequence is TGTGCCAGCAGCGTAGCGGGACAGGGGAACGAGCAGTACTTC. Translated: CASSVAGQGNEQYF.

The gene calls are TRBV29-1 and TRBJ1-1; 7 bases are shared with TRBD1. V lost 6 bases and J lost 0; bases outside the gene matches: 7. This CDR3 is 14 amino acids long. Germline CDR1 SQVTM, CDR2 ANQGSEA. The CDR3 coding sequence is TGCAGCGTGGACAGGTCACCTTTGAACACTGAAGCTTTCTTT. It yields the protein CSVDRSPLNTEAFF.

The rearrangement links TRBV7-9 to TRBJ2-5, with D unresolved. The CDR3 extends over 14 amino acids. Germline V CDR1 and CDR2: SEHNR, FQNEAQ (reference sequence). The germline V and J ends were trimmed by 1 base and 2 bases, with 8 bases remaining between them. In DNA, the CDR3 is TGTGCCAGCAGCTTAGATCCAGTACAAGAGACCCAGTACTTC. Protein product: CASSLDPVQETQYF.

This chain uses TRBV4-1 with TRBJ2-1; TRBD2 matches at 13 bases. The CDR3 is 17 residues long. Trimming at V came to 1 base and at J to 7 bases, leaving 7 bases not matched to a gene. CDR1 is MGHRA, CDR2 YSYEKL, per germline. The CDR3 spells CASSQAPPGLAGNEQFF. CDR3 DNA sequence: TGCGCCAGCAGCCAAGCCCCTCCGGGACTAGCGGGAAATGAGCAGTTCTTC.

The rearrangement links TRBV5-1 to TRBJ1-6; no definite D call. The CDR3 is 13 residues long. With 1 base removed from V and 8 bases from J, the gap between germline ends came to 7 bases. Germline assignment: CDR1 SGHRS and CDR2 YFSETQ. In nucleotides, the CDR3 is TGCGCCAGCAGCTTGACGGGAGATTCACCCCTCCACTTT. Translation gives CASSLTGDSPLHF.

As DNA, the CDR3 is TGTGCCAGCAGCGTAGATGGGGTGGGGGCTAGCACAGATACGCAGTATTTT. This codes for CASSVDGVGASTDTQYF. The chain couples TRBV9 to TRBJ2-3; a weak D match, TRBD1 (6 bases). The CDR3 extends over 17 amino acids. With 0 bases removed from V and 0 bases from J, the gap between germline ends came to 14 bases. Germline lookup yields CDR1 SGDLS and CDR2 YYNGEE.

J is TRBJ1-2 and V is TRBV2, with D unclear. CDR1 is SNHLY and CDR2 is FYNNEI in the germline V gene. The CDR3 runs 14 residues. The V and J ends lost 2 bases and 7 bases respectively, with 14 bases between them. This chain's CDR3 is CASSEPSGSPGYTF. The CDR3 DNA sequence: TGTGCCAGCAGTGAACCTTCCGGGTCGCCTGGCTACACCTTC. The entire variable domain, with the rest obtained from reference TRBV2 and TRBJ1-2, is as follows: EPEVTQTPSHQVTQMGQEVILRCVPISNHLYFYWYRQILGQKVEFLVSFYNNEISEKSEIFDDQFSVERPDGSNFTLKIRSTKLEDSAMYFCASSEPSGSPGYTFGSGTRLTVV.

This chain joins TRBV4-3 and TRBJ2-7; perhaps TRBD2 as D (6 bases). This CDR3 has 14 residues. Per germline, CDR1 LGHNA and CDR2 YSLEER. Trimming took off 3 bases at V and 0 bases at J, with 9 bases between the two ends. The CDR3 coding sequence is TGCGCCAGCAGCCAGGAGGGATTCTCCTACGAGCAGTACTTC. As protein: CASSQEGFSYEQYF.

This clone was observed a few times. The V and J genes are TRBV6-6 and TRBJ1-1; D is undetermined. This CDR3 has 13 residues. Trimming removed 6 bases from V and 8 bases from J, with 16 bases in between. Germline assignment: CDR1 MNHNY and CDR2 SVGAGI (reference sequence). The CDR3, as DNA: TGTGCCAGCAGCCCAGAGAGAGGTTCAGAAGCTTTCTTT. Translation gives CASSPERGSEAFF.

The chain employs TRBV7-2 and TRBJ1-2; 7 nucleotides agree with TRBD1. The trim removed 5 bases at V and 0 bases at J, leaving 3 bases unmatched. CDR3 length: 14 amino acids. Germline V CDR1 and CDR2: SGHTA, FQGNSA. CDR3 nucleotides: TGTGCCAGCAGCCCACAGGGGACTAACTATGGCTACACCTTC. Translation: CASSPQGTNYGYTF.